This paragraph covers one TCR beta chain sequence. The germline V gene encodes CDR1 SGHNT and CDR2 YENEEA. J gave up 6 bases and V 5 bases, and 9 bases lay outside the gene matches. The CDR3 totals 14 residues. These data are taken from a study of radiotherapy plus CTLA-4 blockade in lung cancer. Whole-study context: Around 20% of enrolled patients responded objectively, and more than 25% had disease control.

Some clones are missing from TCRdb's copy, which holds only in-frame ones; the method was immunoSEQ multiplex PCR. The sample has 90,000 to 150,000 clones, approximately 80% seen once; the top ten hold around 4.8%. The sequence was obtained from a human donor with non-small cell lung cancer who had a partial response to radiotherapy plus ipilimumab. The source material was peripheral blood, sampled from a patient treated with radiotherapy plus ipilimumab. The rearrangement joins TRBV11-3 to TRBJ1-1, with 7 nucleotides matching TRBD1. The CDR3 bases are TGTGCCAGCAGCAAAAATGAGGGGGCGTCTGAAGCTTTCTTT. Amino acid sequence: CASSKNEGASEAFF. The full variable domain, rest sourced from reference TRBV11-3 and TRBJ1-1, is EAGVVQSPRYKIIEKKQPVAFWCNPISGHNTLYWYLQNLGQGPELLIRYENEEAVDDSQLPKDRFSAERLKGVDSTLKIQPAELGDSAVYLCASSKNEGASEAFFGQGTRLTVV.